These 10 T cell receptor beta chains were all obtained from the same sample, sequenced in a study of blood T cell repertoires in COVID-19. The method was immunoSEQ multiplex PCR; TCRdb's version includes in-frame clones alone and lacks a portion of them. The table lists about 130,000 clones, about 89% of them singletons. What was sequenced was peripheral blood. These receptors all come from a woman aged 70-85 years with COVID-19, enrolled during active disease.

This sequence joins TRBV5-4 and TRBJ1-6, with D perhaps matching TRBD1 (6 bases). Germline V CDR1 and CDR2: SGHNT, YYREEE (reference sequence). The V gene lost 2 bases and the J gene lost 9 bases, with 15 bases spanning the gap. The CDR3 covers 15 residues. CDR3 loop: CASSLPQGLGSPLHF. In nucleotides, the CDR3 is TGTGCCAGCAGCTTACCACAGGGTTTAGGTTCACCCCTCCACTTT.

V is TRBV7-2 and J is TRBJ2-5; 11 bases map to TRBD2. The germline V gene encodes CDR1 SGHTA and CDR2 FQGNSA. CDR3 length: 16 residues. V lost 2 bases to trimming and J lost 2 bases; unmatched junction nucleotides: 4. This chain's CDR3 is CASSLPGTSGQETQYF. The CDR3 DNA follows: TGTGCCAGCAGCTTACCTGGGACTAGCGGACAAGAGACCCAGTACTTC.

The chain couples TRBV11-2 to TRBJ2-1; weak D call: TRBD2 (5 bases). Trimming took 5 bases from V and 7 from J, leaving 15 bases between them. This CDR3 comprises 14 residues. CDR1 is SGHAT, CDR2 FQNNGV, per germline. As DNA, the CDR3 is TGTGCCAGCAGCCCTTCTTGGGGAGAGAATGAGCAGTTCTTC. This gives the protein CASSPSWGENEQFF.

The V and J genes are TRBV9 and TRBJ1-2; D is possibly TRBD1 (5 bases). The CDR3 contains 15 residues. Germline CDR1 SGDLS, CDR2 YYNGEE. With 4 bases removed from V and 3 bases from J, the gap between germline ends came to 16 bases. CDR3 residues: CASSPGGGGDYGYTF. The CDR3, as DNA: TGTGCCAGCAGCCCCGGGGGTGGCGGTGACTATGGCTACACCTTC.

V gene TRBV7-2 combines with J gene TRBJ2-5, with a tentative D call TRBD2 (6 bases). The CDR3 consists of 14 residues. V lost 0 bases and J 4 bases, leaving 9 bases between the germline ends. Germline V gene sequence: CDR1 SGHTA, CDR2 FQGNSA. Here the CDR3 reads CASSLARGGETQYF. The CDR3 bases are TGTGCCAGCAGCTTAGCGCGGGGTGGAGAGACCCAGTACTTC.

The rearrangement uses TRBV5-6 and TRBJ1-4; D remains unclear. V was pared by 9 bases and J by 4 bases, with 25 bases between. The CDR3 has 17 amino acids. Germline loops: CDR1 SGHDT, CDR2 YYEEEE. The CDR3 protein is CAKQPHGGPDINEKLFF. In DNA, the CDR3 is TGTGCCAAACAACCCCATGGCGGGCCAGATATTAATGAAAAACTGTTTTTT. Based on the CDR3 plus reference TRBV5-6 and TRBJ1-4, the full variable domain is DAGVTQSPTHLIKTRGQQVTLRCSPKSGHDTVSWYQQALGQGPQFIFQYYEEEERQRGNFPDRFSGHQFPNYSSELNVNALLLGDSALYLCAKQPHGGPDINEKLFFGSGTQLSVL.

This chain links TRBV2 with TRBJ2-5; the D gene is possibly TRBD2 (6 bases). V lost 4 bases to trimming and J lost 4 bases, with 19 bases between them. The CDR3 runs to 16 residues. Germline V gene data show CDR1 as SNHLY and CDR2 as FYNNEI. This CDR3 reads CASSAPLSRRGETQYF. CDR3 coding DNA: TGTGCCAGCAGTGCCCCCCTGTCCCGGCGGGGAGAGACCCAGTACTTC.

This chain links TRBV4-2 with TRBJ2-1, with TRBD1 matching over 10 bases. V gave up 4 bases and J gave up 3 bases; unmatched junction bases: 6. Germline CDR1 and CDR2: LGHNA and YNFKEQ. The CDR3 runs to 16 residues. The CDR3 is CASSPRQGADYNEQFF. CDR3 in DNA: TGTGCCAGCAGCCCGCGACAGGGGGCAGACTACAATGAGCAGTTCTTC.

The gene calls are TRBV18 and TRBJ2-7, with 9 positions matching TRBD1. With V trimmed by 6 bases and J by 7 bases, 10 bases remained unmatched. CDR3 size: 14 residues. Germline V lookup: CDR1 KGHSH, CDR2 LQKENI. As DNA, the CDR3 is TGTGCCAGCTCCGCCGGGACAGGGAGGCTTGAGCAGTACTTC. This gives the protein CASSAGTGRLEQYF.

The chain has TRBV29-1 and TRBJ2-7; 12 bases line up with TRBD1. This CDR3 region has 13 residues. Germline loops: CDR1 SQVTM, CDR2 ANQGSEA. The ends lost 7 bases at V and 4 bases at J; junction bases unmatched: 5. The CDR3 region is CSARDRGLYEQYF. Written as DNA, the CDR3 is TGCAGCGCCCGGGACAGGGGGCTTTACGAGCAGTACTTC.